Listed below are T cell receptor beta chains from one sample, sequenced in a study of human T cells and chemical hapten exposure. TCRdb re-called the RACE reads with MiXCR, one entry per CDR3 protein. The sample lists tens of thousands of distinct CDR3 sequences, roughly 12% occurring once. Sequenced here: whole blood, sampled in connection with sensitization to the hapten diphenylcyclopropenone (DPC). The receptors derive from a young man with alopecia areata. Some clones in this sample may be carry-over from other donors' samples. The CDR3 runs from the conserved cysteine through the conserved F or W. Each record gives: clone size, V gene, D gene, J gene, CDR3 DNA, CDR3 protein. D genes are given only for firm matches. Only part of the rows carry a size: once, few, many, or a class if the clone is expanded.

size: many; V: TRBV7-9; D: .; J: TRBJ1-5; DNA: TGTGCCAGCAGCTTAGAGTCCGGATCGGGACAGCCCCAGCATTTT; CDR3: CASSLESGSGQPQHF
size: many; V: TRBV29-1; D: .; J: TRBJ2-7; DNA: TGCAGCGTTGATGGTGGGCAGGGGTCAAGGTCCCCAGGGGCTTACGAGCAGTACTTC; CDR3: CSVDGGQGSRSPGAYEQYF
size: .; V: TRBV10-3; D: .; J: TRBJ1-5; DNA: TGTGCCATCAGTGGAGGTCGGGGGGCGGATCAGCCCCAGCATTTT; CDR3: CAISGGRGADQPQHF
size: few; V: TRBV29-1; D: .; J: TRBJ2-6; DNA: TGCAGCGTTGTAGCAGCAACTGGGGCCAACGTCCTGACTTTC; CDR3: CSVVAATGANVLTF
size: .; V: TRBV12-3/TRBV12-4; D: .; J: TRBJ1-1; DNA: TGTGCCAGCAGGTCAGGGATCACTGAAGCTTTCTTT; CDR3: CASRSGITEAFF
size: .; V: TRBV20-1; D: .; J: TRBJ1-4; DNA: TGCAGTGCTACAACAGGTCAAACAACTATTGAAAAACTGTTTTTT; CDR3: CSATTGQTTIEKLFF
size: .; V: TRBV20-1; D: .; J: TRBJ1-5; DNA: TGCAGTGCTAGAGCGGGGAGCAATCAGCCCCAGCATTTT; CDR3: CSARAGSNQPQHF
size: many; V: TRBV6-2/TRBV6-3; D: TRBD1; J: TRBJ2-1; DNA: TGTGCCAGCAGTTACGGGACAGTGTACAATGAGCAGTTCTTC; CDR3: CASSYGTVYNEQFF
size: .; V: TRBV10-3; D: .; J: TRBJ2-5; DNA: TGTGCCACCACCTGGGACCAAGAGACCCAGTACTTC; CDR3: CATTWDQETQYF
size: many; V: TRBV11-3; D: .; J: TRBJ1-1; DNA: TGTGCCAGCAGCTTAGAACCCCCAGGGACTGAAGCTTTCTTT; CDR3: CASSLEPPGTEAFF
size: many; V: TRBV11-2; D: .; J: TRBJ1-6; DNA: TGTGCCAGCAGCTTAGATGTTTACCAGACGAGACGGAACCTATATAATTCACCCCTCCACTTT; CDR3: CASSLDVYQTRRNLYNSPLHF
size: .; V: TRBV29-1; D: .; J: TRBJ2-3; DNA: TGCAGCGGGGGACTCGGCACAGATACGCAGTATTTT; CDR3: CSGGLGTDTQYF
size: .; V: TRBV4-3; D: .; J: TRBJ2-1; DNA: TGCGCCAGCAGCCAAGTAGCTGAGAGCTCCTACAATGAGCAGTTCTTC; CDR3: CASSQVAESSYNEQFF
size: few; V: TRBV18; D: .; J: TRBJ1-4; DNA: TGTGCCAGCTCACCACCGTTTCTGTGGTTCACTAATGAAAAACTGTTTTTT; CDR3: CASSPPFLWFTNEKLFF
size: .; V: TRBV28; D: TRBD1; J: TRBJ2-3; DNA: TGTGCCAGCTTTCTTTCCGGGACAGGCACAGATACGCAGTATTTT; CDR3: CASFLSGTGTDTQYF
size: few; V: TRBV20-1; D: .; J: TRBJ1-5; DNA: TGCAGTGCGAGAGGCCAGGGTAATCAGCCCCAGCATTTT; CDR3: CSARGQGNQPQHF
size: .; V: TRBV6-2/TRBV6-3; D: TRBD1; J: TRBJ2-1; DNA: TGTGCCAGCAGTTCCCGGGACAGTCAGTTCTTC; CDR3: CASSSRDSQFF
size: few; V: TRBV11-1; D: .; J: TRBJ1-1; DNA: TGTGCCAGCAGCGGTCCCTGGGTGGGCGGCACTGAAGCTTTCTTT; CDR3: CASSGPWVGGTEAFF
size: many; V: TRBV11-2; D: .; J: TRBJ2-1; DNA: TGTGCCAGCAGCTTAAAGGGGCTGCGGGGGCGTTTTAGGTATGAGCAGTTCTTC; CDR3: CASSLKGLRGRFRYEQFF
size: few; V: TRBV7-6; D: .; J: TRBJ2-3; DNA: TGTGCCAGCAGCTTAAGCGGCAGCGGCGAGGATACGCAGTATTTT; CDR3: CASSLSGSGEDTQYF
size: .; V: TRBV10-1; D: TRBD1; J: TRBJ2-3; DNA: TGCGCCAGCAGTCACAGGGGAGATACGCAGTATTTT; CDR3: CASSHRGDTQYF
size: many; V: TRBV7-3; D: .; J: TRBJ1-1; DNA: TGTGCCAGCAGCTTGCAGGAGAACACTGAAGCTTTCTTT; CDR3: CASSLQENTEAFF
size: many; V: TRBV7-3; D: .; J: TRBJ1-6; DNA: TGTGCCAGCAGCCTAATGTCGGGAAATTCACCCCTCCACTTT; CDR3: CASSLMSGNSPLHF
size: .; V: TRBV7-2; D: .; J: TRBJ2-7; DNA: TGTGCCAGCAGCCCCTCCCTCAGCTCCTACGAGCAGTACTTC; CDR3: CASSPSLSSYEQYF
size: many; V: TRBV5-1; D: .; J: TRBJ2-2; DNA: TGCGCCAGCAGCTTTCTCGGGGGCGCGAACACCGGGGAGCTGTTTTTT; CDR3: CASSFLGGANTGELFF
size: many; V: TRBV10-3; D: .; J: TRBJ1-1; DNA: TGTGCCACCCTCACAGGGCTCAACACTGAAGCTTTCTTT; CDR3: CATLTGLNTEAFF
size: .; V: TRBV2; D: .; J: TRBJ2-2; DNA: TGTGCCAGCAGATGGACCGGGGAGCTGTTTTTT; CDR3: CASRWTGELFF
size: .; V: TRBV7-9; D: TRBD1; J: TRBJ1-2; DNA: TGTGCCAGCAGCTTAGGGAGACAGGGTCGGCAGACCTTC; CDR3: CASSLGRQGRQTF
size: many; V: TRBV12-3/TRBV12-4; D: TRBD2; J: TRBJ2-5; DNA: TGTGCCAGCAGTTTAAGACTAGCGGGGGGGCCTGGATCCCCAGAGACCCAGTACTTC; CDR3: CASSLRLAGGPGSPETQYF